Listed here is a single TCR beta chain. The entry originates in a study of radiotherapy plus CTLA-4 blockade in lung cancer. The CDR3 has 11 amino acids. The ends were cut back, 0 bases at V and 7 bases at J, with 3 bases in the middle. CDR1 is MGHRA, CDR2 YSYEKL, per germline. TCRdb's copy holds only in-frame clones and misses some; the assay was immunoSEQ multiplex PCR. The sample holds some 27,000 clones, roughly 71% seen once. The V and J genes are TRBV4-1 and TRBJ1-2, with D unresolved. The sequence was collected from a human donor with non-small cell lung cancer that progressed on radiotherapy plus ipilimumab. Material: peripheral blood, obtained from a patient treated with radiotherapy plus ipilimumab. The chain's CDR3 is CASSQDGGYTF. Here the CDR3 DNA reads TGCGCCAGCAGCCAAGATGGTGGCTACACCTTC.